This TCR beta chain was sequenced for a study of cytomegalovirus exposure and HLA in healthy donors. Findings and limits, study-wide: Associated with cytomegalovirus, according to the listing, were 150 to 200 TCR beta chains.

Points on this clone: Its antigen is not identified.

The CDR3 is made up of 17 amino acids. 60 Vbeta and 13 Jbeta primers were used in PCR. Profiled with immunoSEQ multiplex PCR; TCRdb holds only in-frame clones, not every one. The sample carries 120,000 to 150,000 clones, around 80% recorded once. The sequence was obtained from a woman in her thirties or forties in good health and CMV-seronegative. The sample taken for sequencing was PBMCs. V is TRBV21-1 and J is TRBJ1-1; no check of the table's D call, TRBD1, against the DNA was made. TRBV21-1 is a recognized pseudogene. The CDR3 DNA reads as TGTGCCAGCACCCAAGAGTTTTGGTGGGACAGGAACACTGAAGCTTTCTTT. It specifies CASTQEFWWDRNTEAFF.